This is a list of T cell receptor beta chains from one sample in a study of T cells after posttransplantation cyclophosphamide. Sequenced by immunoSEQ multiplex PCR; TCRdb stores in-frame clones only, minus some. Of 10,000 to 15,000 clones in the sample, about four fifths are singletons; the top ten hold 0.75% to 1%. The sample consisted of memory CD4+ T cells sorted from PBMCs. Receptors originate from a man in his fifties in good health, CMV-negative, and a related stem cell transplant donor. The conserved cysteine and the conserved F or W are not part of the CDR3 here. Each record gives: V gene, D gene, J gene, CDR3 protein. D genes are given only for firm matches.

v_call: TRBV7-9; d_call: .; j_call: TRBJ1-3; cdr3_aa: ASSYGQLSGNTIY
v_call: TRBV5-1; d_call: TRBD2; j_call: TRBJ2-7; cdr3_aa: ASSLAGAGDLYEQY
v_call: TRBV19; d_call: .; j_call: TRBJ1-5; cdr3_aa: ASKEMPYSNQPQH
v_call: TRBV7-3; d_call: TRBD1; j_call: TRBJ1-2; cdr3_aa: ASSSGTGDGYT
v_call: TRBV15; d_call: .; j_call: TRBJ1-1; cdr3_aa: ATSDELQGMDTEAF
v_call: TRBV2; d_call: TRBD1; j_call: TRBJ1-5; cdr3_aa: ASTRTGVGQPQH
v_call: TRBV27; d_call: .; j_call: TRBJ2-3; cdr3_aa: ASTKADTDTQY
v_call: TRBV5-6; d_call: .; j_call: TRBJ1-1; cdr3_aa: ASILQVDSHEAF
v_call: TRBV2; d_call: TRBD1; j_call: TRBJ1-4; cdr3_aa: ASTYRTGAQEKLF
v_call: TRBV6-1; d_call: TRBD1; j_call: TRBJ2-7; cdr3_aa: ASSGDRGYEQY
v_call: TRBV29-1; d_call: TRBD2; j_call: TRBJ2-1; cdr3_aa: SGRTSGRFGGQF
v_call: TRBV10-3; d_call: TRBD2; j_call: TRBJ2-7; cdr3_aa: AIGGGGAYEQY
v_call: TRBV6-5; d_call: .; j_call: TRBJ1-5; cdr3_aa: ASSRGNGFEPQH
v_call: TRBV4-1; d_call: TRBD1; j_call: TRBJ2-7; cdr3_aa: ASSQSPDRGLREQY
v_call: TRBV18; d_call: .; j_call: TRBJ1-6; cdr3_aa: ASSPSGDSPLH
v_call: TRBV4-1; d_call: TRBD2; j_call: TRBJ2-5; cdr3_aa: ASSRLAGGGETQY
v_call: TRBV4-1; d_call: TRBD1; j_call: TRBJ2-7; cdr3_aa: ASSQGFRDRTLI
v_call: TRBV5-4; d_call: .; j_call: TRBJ2-3; cdr3_aa: ASSPEARDTQY
v_call: TRBV9; d_call: TRBD2; j_call: TRBJ2-1; cdr3_aa: ASNPSSGGPGNEQF
v_call: TRBV5-4; d_call: .; j_call: TRBJ1-2; cdr3_aa: ASSLQQGQHYGYT
v_call: TRBV5-5; d_call: TRBD2; j_call: TRBJ2-7; cdr3_aa: ASSPGLAVSVDEQY
v_call: TRBV6-1; d_call: .; j_call: TRBJ2-5; cdr3_aa: ASSAEPQETQY
v_call: TRBV6-5; d_call: TRBD1; j_call: TRBJ1-5; cdr3_aa: ASTQGVGQPQH
v_call: TRBV7-9; d_call: .; j_call: TRBJ2-1; cdr3_aa: ATRTVRGTPYNEQF
v_call: TRBV5-6; d_call: .; j_call: TRBJ1-3; cdr3_aa: ASSLAPSSAGNTIY
v_call: TRBV11-2; d_call: TRBD2; j_call: TRBJ2-3; cdr3_aa: ASSSELAGWDTQY
v_call: TRBV7-2; d_call: .; j_call: TRBJ1-1; cdr3_aa: ASSPGQGRWAF
v_call: TRBV18; d_call: .; j_call: TRBJ2-3; cdr3_aa: ASSPSPRATDTQY
v_call: TRBV6-1; d_call: TRBD1; j_call: TRBJ1-5; cdr3_aa: ASSVRSQGSQPQH
v_call: TRBV7-3; d_call: TRBD1; j_call: .; cdr3_aa: ASSLAGTGKNEQY
v_call: TRBV6-5; d_call: .; j_call: TRBJ1-2; cdr3_aa: ASNRERGGEGYT
v_call: TRBV7-9; d_call: TRBD1; j_call: TRBJ1-1; cdr3_aa: ASSPGGGFMNTEAF
v_call: TRBV23-1; d_call: .; j_call: TRBJ2-6; cdr3_aa: ASSQSTVSGANVLT
v_call: TRBV6-5; d_call: TRBD1; j_call: TRBJ1-5; cdr3_aa: ASSMTGGYQPQH
v_call: TRBV2; d_call: .; j_call: TRBJ2-3; cdr3_aa: ASSPLVVDTQY
v_call: TRBV4-1; d_call: TRBD1; j_call: TRBJ2-6; cdr3_aa: ASRSRTGAHSGANVLT
v_call: TRBV11-2; d_call: TRBD1; j_call: TRBJ1-5; cdr3_aa: ASSLLDRVSNQPQH
v_call: TRBV9; d_call: TRBD2; j_call: TRBJ2-1; cdr3_aa: ASSKTSGGDNEQF
v_call: TRBV7-9; d_call: .; j_call: TRBJ1-2; cdr3_aa: ASSLGTDYGYT
v_call: TRBV10-3; d_call: .; j_call: TRBJ1-5; cdr3_aa: AIGTADQPQH
v_call: TRBV7-2; d_call: .; j_call: TRBJ1-2; cdr3_aa: ASSSQVIYGYT
v_call: TRBV6-5; d_call: TRBD1; j_call: TRBJ1-6; cdr3_aa: ASSYSRAGGSSPLH
v_call: TRBV9; d_call: TRBD1; j_call: TRBJ2-1; cdr3_aa: ASSYGQGTYNEQF
v_call: TRBV5-1; d_call: .; j_call: TRBJ2-1; cdr3_aa: ASSLTGVGDNEQF
v_call: TRBV5-4; d_call: TRBD1; j_call: TRBJ1-3; cdr3_aa: ASSFAGTAIY
v_call: TRBV29-1; d_call: TRBD2; j_call: TRBJ2-3; cdr3_aa: SVDTSGLTDTQY
v_call: TRBV7-2; d_call: .; j_call: TRBJ2-1; cdr3_aa: ASSLRDNPQF
v_call: TRBV14; d_call: .; j_call: TRBJ2-2; cdr3_aa: ASSQGRSGELF
v_call: TRBV7-3; d_call: TRBD2; j_call: .; cdr3_aa: ASSPTSFHEQY
v_call: TRBV11-2; d_call: .; j_call: TRBJ2-1; cdr3_aa: ASSSSGQGAYNEQF
v_call: TRBV7-2; d_call: TRBD1; j_call: TRBJ2-2; cdr3_aa: ASSLVGGGNTGELF
v_call: TRBV11-2; d_call: TRBD1; j_call: TRBJ1-2; cdr3_aa: ASSSFADRGAYGYT
v_call: TRBV6-1; d_call: TRBD1; j_call: TRBJ1-1; cdr3_aa: ASSESGQGRTEAF
v_call: TRBV7-3; d_call: TRBD2; j_call: TRBJ2-1; cdr3_aa: ASSTGLAVNSYNEQF
v_call: TRBV9; d_call: .; j_call: TRBJ2-3; cdr3_aa: ASSVEGRNSTDTQY
v_call: TRBV5-1; d_call: .; j_call: TRBJ2-4; cdr3_aa: ASSPGTSKNIQY
v_call: TRBV6-5; d_call: .; j_call: TRBJ1-2; cdr3_aa: ASRLTENYGYT
v_call: TRBV9; d_call: TRBD1; j_call: TRBJ1-5; cdr3_aa: ASSPTGSQPQH
v_call: TRBV5-4; d_call: .; j_call: TRBJ2-3; cdr3_aa: ASSSEPWGRDTDTQY
v_call: TRBV5-1; d_call: TRBD2; j_call: TRBJ2-1; cdr3_aa: ASSTTSGARNEQF